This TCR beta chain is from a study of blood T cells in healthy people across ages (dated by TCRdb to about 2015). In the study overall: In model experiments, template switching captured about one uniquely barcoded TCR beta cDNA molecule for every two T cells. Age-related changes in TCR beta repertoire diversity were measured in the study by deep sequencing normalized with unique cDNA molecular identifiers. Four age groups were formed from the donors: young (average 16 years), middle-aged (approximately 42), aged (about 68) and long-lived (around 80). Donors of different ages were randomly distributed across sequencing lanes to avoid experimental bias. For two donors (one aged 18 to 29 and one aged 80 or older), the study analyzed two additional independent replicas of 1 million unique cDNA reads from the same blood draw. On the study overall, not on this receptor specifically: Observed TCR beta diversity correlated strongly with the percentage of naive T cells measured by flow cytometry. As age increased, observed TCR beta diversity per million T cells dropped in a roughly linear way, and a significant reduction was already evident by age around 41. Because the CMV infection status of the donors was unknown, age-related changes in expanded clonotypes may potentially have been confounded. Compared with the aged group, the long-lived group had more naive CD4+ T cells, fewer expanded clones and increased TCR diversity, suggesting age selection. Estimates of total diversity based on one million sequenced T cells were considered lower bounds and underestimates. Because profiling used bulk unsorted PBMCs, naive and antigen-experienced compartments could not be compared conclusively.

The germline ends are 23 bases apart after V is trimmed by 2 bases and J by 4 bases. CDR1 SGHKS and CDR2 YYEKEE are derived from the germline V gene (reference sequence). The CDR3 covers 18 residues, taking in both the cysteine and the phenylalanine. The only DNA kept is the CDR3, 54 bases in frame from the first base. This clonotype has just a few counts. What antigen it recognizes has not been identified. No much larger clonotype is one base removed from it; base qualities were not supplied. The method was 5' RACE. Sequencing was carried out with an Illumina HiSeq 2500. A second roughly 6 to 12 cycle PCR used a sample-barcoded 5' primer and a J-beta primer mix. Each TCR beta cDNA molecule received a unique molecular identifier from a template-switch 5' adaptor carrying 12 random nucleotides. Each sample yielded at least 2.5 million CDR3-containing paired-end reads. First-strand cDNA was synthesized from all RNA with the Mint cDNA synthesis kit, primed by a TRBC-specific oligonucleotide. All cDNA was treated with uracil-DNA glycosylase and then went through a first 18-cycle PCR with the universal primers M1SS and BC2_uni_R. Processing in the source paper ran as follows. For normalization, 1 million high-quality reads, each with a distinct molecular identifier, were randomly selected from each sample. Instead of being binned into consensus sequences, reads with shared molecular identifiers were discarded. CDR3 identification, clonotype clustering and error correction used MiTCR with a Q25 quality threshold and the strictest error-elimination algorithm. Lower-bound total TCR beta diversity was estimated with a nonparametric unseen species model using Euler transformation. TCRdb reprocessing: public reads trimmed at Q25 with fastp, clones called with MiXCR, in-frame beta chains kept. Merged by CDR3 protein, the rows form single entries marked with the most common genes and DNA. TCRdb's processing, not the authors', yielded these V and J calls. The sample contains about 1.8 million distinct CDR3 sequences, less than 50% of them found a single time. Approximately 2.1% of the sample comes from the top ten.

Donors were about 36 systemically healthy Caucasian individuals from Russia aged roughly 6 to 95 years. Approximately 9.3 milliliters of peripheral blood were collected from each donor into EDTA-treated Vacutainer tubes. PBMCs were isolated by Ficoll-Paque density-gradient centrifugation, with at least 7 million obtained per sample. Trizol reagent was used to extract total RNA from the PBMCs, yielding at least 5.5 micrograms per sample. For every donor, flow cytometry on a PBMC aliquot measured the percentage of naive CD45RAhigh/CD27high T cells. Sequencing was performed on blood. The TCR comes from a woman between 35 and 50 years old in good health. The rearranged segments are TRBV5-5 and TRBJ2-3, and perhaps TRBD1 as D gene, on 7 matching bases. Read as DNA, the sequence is TGTGCCAGCAGCTTTTGGTACCGCGGGACAGAGGTAGCAGATACGCAGTATTTT. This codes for CASSFWYRGTEVADTQYF.